This T cell receptor (beta chain) came from a study of T cell responses to AZD1222 COVID-19 vaccine (dated by TCRdb to the early 2020s). Some background on the complete study: AZD1222 recipients given second doses at about 4 weeks or at about 12 weeks were pooled, since spike-specific TCR depth and breadth were not found to differ between the two schedules. A total of 230 or so trial participants underwent TCR sequencing, of whom about 200 received two doses of AZD1222 and around 26 received two doses of the MenACWY control vaccine. Enrollment into the trials was organized by age into subgroups of 18-55, 56-69 and 70-plus years, and those subgroups contained roughly 140, 27 and 60 TCR-sequenced participants, respectively. The study at large found these results: Most participants were white British and females outnumbered males, and the authors suggested that clonal diversity may have been underestimated. Because no day 14 peak-response samples were available, repertoires were characterized only after the peak T cell response. Nearly half of unique spike-specific TCRs reportedly recognized epitopes outside regions mutated in the B.1.351 and B.1.1.7 variants. The whole spike protein was spanned by vaccine-associated CD4 TCRs, and dominant responses were seen in regions 160-218 and 743-854. After two AZD1222 doses, both the breadth and the depth of spike-specific TCRs were significantly higher than at day 0 and than in MenACWY recipients. Only five to seven AZD1222 recipients were SARS-CoV-2 seropositive at baseline, limiting conclusions about previously exposed vaccinees. The 56-69-year group was small, and its depth increase did not reach significance, likely because of low power.

In the paper's terms, the time point label means: baseline before first vaccination. The vaccinee samples were drawn from two UK trials, COV001 and COV002, one of which was a single-blind randomized controlled phase 2/3 trial testing AZD1222 (ChAdOx1 nCoV-19) in healthy adults. For TCRbeta chain sequencing, PBMC samples from trial participants were taken at day 0 and at day 28 after the second dose. Concerning this clone itself: The antigen it binds to is not known. Base-call qualities are not available, and no considerably larger clone is one nucleotide away.

The CDR3 regions of human TCRbeta chains were subjected to immunosequencing. On the authors' methods: TCRs in the repertoires were compared against a reference library of SARS-CoV-2-specific TCRs that had been generated with the MIRA antigen-specificity platform. Breadth was defined as the fraction of unique TCRs that were SARS-CoV-2-associated, and depth was defined as the fraction of total T cells that were SARS-CoV-2-associated. Using the MIRA data, each spike-specific TCR was mapped to the spike region that the TCR reacts to and placed in a CD4 or CD8 class. Log10-transformed breadth and depth values were compared by one-way ANOVA with Sidak's multiple comparisons tests. The table comes from immuneACCESS by way of TCRdb, which keeps in-frame sequences with V and J called. Part of the clones is missing from these tables; in studies checked, under half for an unresolved V gene and the rest for unknown reasons. D and trimming were read from the DNA, whereas the V and J calls and clone size are those reported in that table. This sample has 130,000 to 150,000 clones in its table, and about nine tenths of those were observed once. 3.4% of the sample is in the top ten clones.

Per the germline V gene, ENHRY is the CDR1 and SYGVKD is the CDR2. The CDR3, cysteine through phenylalanine, is 15 amino acids long. Left in the record is the CDR3 DNA by itself, 45 bases read in frame from the first base. V is pruned by 3 bases and J by 6 bases, leaving 7 bases of the junction without a gene match. The sequence derives from an adult in good health. The specimen was peripheral blood, collected on day 0 of AZD1222 vaccination. This chain is built from TRBV10-3 and TRBJ1-5; 8 bases in between match TRBD1. The CDR3 here reads CAISDLGQGGQPQHF. The base sequence is TGTGCCATCAGTGATTTAGGACAGGGCGGTCAGCCCCAGCATTTT.